This is a list of T cell receptor beta chains from one sample in a study of technical replicates of blood from a few donors. The protocol was immunoSEQ multiplex PCR, while the TCRdb copy is restricted to in-frame clones and leaves out a portion. The sample lists about 88,000 clones; 85% to 95% were seen once. What was sequenced was T cells isolated from PBMCs. All receptors come from a human donor in good health. Both conserved end residues are trimmed from each CDR3. Clone size, where shown, is once, few, many, or a class for clones that have expanded.

v_gene	j_gene	abundance	CDR3aa
TRBV19	TRBJ1-1	.	ASSRAGLRAF
TRBV30	TRBJ1-5	.	AWSAGDNQPQH
TRBV5-4	TRBJ2-5	.	ASSQLGLDGETQY
TRBV29-1	TRBJ2-7	few	SAIQLAGVGYEQY
TRBV6-5	TRBJ2-3	.	ASSYRSGKRDTQY
TRBV5-8	TRBJ2-3	.	ASSLAGVSQSGDTQY
TRBV10-2	TRBJ2-7	once	ASSEPTGGISSYEQY
TRBV4-1	TRBJ2-5	.	ASSQVLGRGLETQY
TRBV28	TRBJ2-7	.	ASMVSTGGDYEQY
TRBV6-5	TRBJ1-1	.	ASSPRGSSTEAF
TRBV5-1	TRBJ2-2	.	ASSLVPLTGTSEYGELF